The 4 T cell receptor beta chains given below trace back to one sample, sequenced in a study of long-term antiretroviral therapy in people with HIV. Version v3.0 of the immunoSEQ assay ran at survey level. This table comes from immunoSEQ multiplex PCR, and its TCRdb copy is limited to in-frame clones, with some not included. The profile shows 15,000 to 20,000 clones, roughly four fifths of them singletons. The sequencing used unsorted PBMCs, collected 0.3 years before starting antiretroviral therapy. Receptor source: a man in his fifties or sixties with HIV.

This clone was found once. The chain uses TRBV7-2 and TRBJ2-1, with 9 bases that match TRBD2. With V trimmed by 2 bases and J by 8 bases, 13 bases remained unmatched. Per germline, CDR1 SGHTA and CDR2 FQGNSA. This CDR3 spans 17 amino acids. The CDR3 region is CASSLPISGSKGDEQFF. The CDR3 DNA reads as TGTGCCAGCAGCTTACCAATTAGCGGGAGCAAAGGGGATGAGCAGTTCTTC.

This clone was detected once. The chain is built from TRBV6-6 and TRBJ2-3; D gene uncertain. Trimming left V 4 bases short and J 2 bases short, with 7 bases between. Looked up from germline, CDR1 is MNHNY and CDR2 is SVGAGI (reference sequence). This CDR3 comprises 13 residues. The CDR3 region is CASSFRNTDTQYF. The CDR3 bases are TGTGCCAGCAGTTTTAGGAACACAGATACGCAGTATTTT.

The rearrangement uses TRBV19 and TRBJ1-5; D remains ambiguous. The CDR3 length is 14 residues. Germline V lookup: CDR1 LNHDA, CDR2 SQIVND (reference sequence). The V end was cut by 6 bases, the J end by 2 bases, with 11 bases between. CDR3 loop: CASSRPEGNQPQHF. CDR3 DNA: TGTGCCAGTAGCAGACCAGAGGGCAATCAGCCCCAGCATTTT.

A single count supports this clone. The genes are TRBV13 and TRBJ2-5; 7 bases are shared with TRBD2. Germline V CDR1 and CDR2: PRHDT, FYEKMQ (reference sequence). The CDR3 sequence is 14 residues long. The junction had 6 bases not matched to a gene; V was cut back by 3 bases and J by 5 bases. This chain's CDR3 is CASSFGRSVETQYF. The CDR3, as DNA: TGTGCCAGCAGCTTCGGGAGGAGCGTGGAGACCCAGTACTTC.